One T cell receptor beta chain is described in this entry. Its antigen is currently unknown. This CDR3 has 16 amino acids. Germline values: CDR1 MNHEY, CDR2 SVGAGI. The germline V and J ends were trimmed by 0 bases and 7 bases, with 13 bases remaining between them. Authors' analysis steps: Filtering differed, since immunoSEQ gave only junction sequences and no quality scores. Only in-frame clones appear in the TCRdb table, and some are missing; sequencing was by immunoSEQ multiplex PCR. That table furnishes V, J and clone size, whereas the DNA furnished D and trimming. This sample carries some 320,000 clones, roughly 87% of them seen once, and the ten largest clones take roughly 16%. To make CD8 memory, CD45RO+ cells were put together with CCR7-negative CD45RA+ TemRA cells. This sample was taken from a study of shared clonotypes between healthy human individuals. Turning to the study itself: Donors had three CD4 naive, three CD4 memory, two CD8 naive and one CD8 memory plate apiece.

Broader study findings: Larger richness was generally estimated for naive than memory subsets.

The source material was memory CD8+ T cells sorted from blood. Regarding subset: CD45RO+ cells pooled with CCR7-negative TemRA cells. The TCR was taken from a man aged 18-30 years in good health. The rearrangement links TRBV6-5 to TRBJ1-6, with D possibly matching TRBD1 (5 bases). The CDR3 sequence is CASSYSWGSLNSPLHF. Here the CDR3 DNA reads TGTGCCAGCAGTTACTCGTGGGGGTCATTAAATTCACCCCTCCACTTT.